This T cell receptor beta chain emerged from a study of neurological immune-mediated disorders. As for the cDNA, it was generated by 5'RACE with 10-nucleotide random UMIs. TCRdb itself ran the 5' RACE reads through MiXCR, one entry per CDR3 protein. The sample shows 70,000 to 90,000 distinct CDR3 sequences, 5% to 6% of them seen only once. This clonotype was seen repeatedly, ten times or more. The antigen remains undetermined. Whole-study results and caveats: Across subjects, no CDR3 amino acid sequence appeared in expanded clones of more than one subject, a finding that suggested private repertoires in all groups. A possible signature was seen in one related-CDR3 cluster, into which phylogenetic grouping placed the repertoires of 18 of 34 multiple sclerosis patients.

The CDR3 covers 15 residues. The germline V gene encodes CDR1 SGHKS and CDR2 YYEKEE (reference sequence). Trimming took off 1 base at V and 0 bases at J, with 10 bases between the two ends. Documented time point: longitudinal time-point 2. The unsorted libraries were prepared from 2 million PBMCs (stored at -80 C). The receptor's source is a woman aged 60 to 75 with multiple sclerosis. Sequenced input: PBMCs. V usage is TRBV5-5 and J usage is TRBJ1-2; perhaps TRBD1 as D (6 bases). In DNA form, the CDR3 reads TGTGCCAGCAGCTTGTCGGGGGCCACTAACTATGGCTACACCTTC. Residues: CASSLSGATNYGYTF.